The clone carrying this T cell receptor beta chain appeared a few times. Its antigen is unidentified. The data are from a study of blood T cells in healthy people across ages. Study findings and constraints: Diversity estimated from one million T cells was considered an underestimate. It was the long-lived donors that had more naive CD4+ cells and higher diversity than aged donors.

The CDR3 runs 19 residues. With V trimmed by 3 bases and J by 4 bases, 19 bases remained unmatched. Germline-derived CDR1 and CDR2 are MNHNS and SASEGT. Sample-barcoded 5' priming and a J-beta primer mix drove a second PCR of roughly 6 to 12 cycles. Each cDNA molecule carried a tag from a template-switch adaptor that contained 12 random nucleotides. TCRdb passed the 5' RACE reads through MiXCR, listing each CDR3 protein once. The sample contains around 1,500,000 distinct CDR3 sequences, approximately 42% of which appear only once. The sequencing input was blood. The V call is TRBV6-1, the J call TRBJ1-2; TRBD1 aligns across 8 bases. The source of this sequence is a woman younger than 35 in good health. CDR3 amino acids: CASSDDGTFARGLGYGYTF. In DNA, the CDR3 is TGTGCCAGCAGTGATGATGGGACTTTTGCCAGGGGGCTAGGCTATGGCTACACCTTC.